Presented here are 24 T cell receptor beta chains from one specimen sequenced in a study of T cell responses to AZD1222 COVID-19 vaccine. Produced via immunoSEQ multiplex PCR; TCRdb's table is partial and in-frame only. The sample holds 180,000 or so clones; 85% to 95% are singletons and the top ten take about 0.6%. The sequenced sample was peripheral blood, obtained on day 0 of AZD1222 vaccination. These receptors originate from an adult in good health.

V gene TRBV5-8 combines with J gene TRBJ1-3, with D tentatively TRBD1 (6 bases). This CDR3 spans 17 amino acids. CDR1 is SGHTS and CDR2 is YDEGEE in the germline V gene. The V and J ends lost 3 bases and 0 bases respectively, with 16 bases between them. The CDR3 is CASSSQTGGHSGNTIYF. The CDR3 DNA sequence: TGTGCCAGCAGCTCACAGACAGGAGGGCACTCTGGAAACACCATATATTTT.

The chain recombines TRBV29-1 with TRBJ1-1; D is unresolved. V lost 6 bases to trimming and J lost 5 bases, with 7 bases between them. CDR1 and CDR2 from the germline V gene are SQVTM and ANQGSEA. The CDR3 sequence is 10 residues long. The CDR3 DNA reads TGCAGCGTCGTCCCAACTGAAGCTTTCTTT. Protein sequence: CSVVPTEAFF.

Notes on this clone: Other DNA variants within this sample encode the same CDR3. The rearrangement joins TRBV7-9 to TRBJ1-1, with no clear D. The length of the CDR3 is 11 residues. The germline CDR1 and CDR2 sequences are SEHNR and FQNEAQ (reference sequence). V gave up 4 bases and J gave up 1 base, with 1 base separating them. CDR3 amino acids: CASSSNTEAFF. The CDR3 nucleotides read TGTGCCAGCAGCTCGAACACTGAAGCTTTCTTT.

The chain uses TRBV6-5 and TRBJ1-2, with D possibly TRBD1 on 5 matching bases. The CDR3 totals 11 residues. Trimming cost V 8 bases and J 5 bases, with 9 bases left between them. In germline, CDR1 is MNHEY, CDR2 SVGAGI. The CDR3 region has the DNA TGTGCCAGCGCAGGGATTTATGGCTACACCTTC. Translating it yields CASAGIYGYTF.

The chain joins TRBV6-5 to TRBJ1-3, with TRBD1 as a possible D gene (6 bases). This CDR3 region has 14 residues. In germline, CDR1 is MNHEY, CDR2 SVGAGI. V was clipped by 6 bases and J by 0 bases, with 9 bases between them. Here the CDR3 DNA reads TGTGCCAGCAGCCGCAGGGGCTCTGGAAACACCATATATTTT. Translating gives CASSRRGSGNTIYF.

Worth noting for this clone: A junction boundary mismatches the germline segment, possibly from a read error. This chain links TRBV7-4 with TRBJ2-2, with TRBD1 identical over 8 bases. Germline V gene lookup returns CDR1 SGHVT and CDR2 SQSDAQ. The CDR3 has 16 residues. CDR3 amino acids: CASSFTDRDRDRGAVF. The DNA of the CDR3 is TGTGCCAGCAGCTTCACGGACAGGGATAGAGACCGGGGAGCTGTTTTT.

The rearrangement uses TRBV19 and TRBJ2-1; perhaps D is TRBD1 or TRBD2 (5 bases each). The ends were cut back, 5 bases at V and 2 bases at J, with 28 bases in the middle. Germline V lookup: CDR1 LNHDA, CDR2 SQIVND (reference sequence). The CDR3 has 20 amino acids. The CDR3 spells CASSPYPGRAEGSPYNEQFF. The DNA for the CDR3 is TGTGCCAGTAGTCCCTATCCGGGACGGGCCGAGGGTAGCCCCTACAATGAGCAGTTCTTC. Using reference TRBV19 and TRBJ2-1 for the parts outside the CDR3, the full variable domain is DGGITQSPKYLFRKEGQNVTLSCEQNLNHDAMYWYRQDPGQGLRLIYYSQIVNDFQKGDIAEGYSVSREKKESFPLTVTSAQKNPTAFYLCASSPYPGRAEGSPYNEQFFGPGTRLTVL.

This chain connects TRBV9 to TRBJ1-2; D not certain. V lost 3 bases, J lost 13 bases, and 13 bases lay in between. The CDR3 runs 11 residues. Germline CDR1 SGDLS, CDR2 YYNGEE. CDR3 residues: CASSADGVSTF. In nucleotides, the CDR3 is TGTGCCAGCAGCGCTGACGGGGTGAGCACCTTC.

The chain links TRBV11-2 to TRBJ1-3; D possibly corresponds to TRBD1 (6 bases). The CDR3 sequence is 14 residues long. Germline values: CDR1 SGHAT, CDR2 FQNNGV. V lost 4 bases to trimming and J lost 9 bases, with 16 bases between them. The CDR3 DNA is TGTGCCAGCAGCTCAATCAGGGGCCGCGGCACCATATATTTT. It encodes CASSSIRGRGTIYF.

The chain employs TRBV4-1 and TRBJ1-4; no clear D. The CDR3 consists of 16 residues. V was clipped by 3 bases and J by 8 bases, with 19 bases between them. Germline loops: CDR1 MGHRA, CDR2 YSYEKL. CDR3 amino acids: CASSQESSRLLEKLFF. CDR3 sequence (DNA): TGCGCCAGCAGCCAGGAAAGTAGCCGACTTCTAGAAAAACTGTTTTTT.

CDR3 loop: CASTDGGKPQHF. CDR3 in DNA: TGTGCCAGTACCGATGGGGGGAAGCCCCAGCATTTT. J is TRBJ1-5 and V is TRBV19; D possibly corresponds to TRBD1 (5 bases). Germline V CDR1 and CDR2: LNHDA, SQIVND (reference sequence). This CDR3 has 12 amino acids. V lost 7 bases, J lost 8 bases, and 12 bases lay in between.

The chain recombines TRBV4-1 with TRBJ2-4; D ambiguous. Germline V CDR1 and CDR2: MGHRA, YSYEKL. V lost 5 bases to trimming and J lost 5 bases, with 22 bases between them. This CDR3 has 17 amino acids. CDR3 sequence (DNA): TGCGCCAGCAGCGGACGACTCTATCCTGGGTTGGAAAACATTCAGTACTTC. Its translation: CASSGRLYPGLENIQYF.

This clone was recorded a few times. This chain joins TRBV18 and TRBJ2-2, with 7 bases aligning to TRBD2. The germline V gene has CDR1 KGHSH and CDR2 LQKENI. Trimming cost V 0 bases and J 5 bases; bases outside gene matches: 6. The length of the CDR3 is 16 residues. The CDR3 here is CASSPPLADPTGELFF. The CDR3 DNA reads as TGTGCCAGCTCACCACCCCTAGCGGACCCTACCGGGGAGCTGTTTTTT. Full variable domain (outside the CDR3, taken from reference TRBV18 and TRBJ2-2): NAGVMQNPRHLVRRRGQEARLRCSPMKGHSHVYWYRQLPEEGLKFMVYLQKENIIDESGMPKERFSAEFPKEGPSILRIQQVVRGDSAAYFCASSPPLADPTGELFFGEGSRLTVL.

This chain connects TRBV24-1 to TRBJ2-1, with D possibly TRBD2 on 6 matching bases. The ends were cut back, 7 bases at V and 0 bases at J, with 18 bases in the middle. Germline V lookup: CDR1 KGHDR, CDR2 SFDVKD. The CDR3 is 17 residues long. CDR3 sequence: CATSPNSGSSSYNEQFF. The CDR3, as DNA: TGTGCCACCAGCCCTAATAGCGGTTCGAGCTCCTACAATGAGCAGTTCTTC.

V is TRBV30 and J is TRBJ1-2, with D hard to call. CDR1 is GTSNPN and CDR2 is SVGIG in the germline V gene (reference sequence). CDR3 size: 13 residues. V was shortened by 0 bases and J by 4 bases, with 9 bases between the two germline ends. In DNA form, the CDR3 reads TGTGCCTGGAGTGTAAGTGCAGGCTATGGCTACACCTTC. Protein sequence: CAWSVSAGYGYTF.

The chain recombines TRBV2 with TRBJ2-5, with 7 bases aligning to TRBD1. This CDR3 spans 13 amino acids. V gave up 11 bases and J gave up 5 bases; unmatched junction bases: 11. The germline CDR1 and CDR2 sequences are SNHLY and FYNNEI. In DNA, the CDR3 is TGTGCCGGAAGGAAAGGGGGCTGGGAGACCCAGTACTTC. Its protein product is CAGRKGGWETQYF.

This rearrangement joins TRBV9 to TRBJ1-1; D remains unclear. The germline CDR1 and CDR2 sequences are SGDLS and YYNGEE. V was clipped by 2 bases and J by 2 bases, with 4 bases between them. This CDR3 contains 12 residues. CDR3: CASSVPNTEAFF. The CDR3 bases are TGTGCCAGCAGCGTTCCTAACACTGAAGCTTTCTTT.

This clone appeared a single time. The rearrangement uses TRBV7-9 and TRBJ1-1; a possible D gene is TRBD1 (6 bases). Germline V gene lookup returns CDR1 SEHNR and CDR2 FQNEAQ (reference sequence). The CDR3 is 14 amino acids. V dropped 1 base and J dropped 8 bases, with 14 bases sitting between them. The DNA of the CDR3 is TGTGCCAGCAGCTTAGTCGCAGGGGCGGGGGAAGCTTTCTTT. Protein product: CASSLVAGAGEAFF.

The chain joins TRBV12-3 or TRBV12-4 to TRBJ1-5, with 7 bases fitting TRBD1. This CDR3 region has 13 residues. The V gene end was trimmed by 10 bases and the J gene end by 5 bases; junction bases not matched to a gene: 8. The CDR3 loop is CATQGGNHQPQHF. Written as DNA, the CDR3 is TGTGCCACCCAGGGGGGAAACCATCAGCCCCAGCATTTT.

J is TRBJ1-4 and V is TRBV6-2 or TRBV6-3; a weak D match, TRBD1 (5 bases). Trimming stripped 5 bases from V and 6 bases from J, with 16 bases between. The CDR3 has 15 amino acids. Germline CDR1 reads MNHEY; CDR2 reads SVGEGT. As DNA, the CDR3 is TGTGCCAGCAGTACGGGGCCTCCTAGGGATGAAAAACTGTTTTTT. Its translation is CASSTGPPRDEKLFF.

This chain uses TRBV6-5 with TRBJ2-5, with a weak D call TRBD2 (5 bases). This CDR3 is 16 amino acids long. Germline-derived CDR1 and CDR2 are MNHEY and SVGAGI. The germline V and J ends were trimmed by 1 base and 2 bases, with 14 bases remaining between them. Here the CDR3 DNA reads TGTGCCAGCAGTTACTGGGGAGTCGATTTTCAAGAGACCCAGTACTTC. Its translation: CASSYWGVDFQETQYF.

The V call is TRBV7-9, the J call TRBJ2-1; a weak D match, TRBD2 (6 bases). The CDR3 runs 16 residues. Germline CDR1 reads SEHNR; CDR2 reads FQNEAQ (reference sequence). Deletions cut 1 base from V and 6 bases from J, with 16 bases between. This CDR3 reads CASSLGLGRSSNEQFF. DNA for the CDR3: TGTGCCAGCAGCTTAGGCTTAGGGAGGTCGAGCAATGAGCAGTTCTTC.

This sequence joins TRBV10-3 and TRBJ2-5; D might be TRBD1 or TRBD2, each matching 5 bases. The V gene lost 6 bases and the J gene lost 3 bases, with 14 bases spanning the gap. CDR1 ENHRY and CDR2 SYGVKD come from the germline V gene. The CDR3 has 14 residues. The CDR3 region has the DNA TGTGCCATCAGACGGGACGGAAAGGAAGAGACCCAGTACTTC. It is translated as CAIRRDGKEETQYF.

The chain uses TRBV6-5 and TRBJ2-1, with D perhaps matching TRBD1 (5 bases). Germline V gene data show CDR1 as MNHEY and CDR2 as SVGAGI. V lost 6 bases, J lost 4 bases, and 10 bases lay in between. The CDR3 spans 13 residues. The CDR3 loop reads CASRWGQYNEQFF. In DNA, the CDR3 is TGTGCCAGCAGGTGGGGCCAATACAATGAGCAGTTCTTC.